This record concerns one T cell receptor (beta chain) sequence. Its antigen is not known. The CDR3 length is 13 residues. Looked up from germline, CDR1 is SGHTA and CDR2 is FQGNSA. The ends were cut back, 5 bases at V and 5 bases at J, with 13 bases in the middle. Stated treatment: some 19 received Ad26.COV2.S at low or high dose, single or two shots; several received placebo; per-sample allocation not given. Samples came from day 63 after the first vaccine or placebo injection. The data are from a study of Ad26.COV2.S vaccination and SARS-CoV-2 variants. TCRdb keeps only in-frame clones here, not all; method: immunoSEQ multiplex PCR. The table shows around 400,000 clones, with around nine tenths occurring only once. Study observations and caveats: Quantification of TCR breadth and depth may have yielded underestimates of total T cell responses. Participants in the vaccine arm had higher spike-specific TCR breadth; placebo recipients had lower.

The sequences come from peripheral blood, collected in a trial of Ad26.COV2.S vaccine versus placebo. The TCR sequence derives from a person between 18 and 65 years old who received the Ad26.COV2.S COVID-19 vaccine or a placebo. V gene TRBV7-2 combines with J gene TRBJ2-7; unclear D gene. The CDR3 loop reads CASSRPHKDEQYF. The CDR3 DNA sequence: TGTGCCAGCAGCCGACCTCACAAGGACGAGCAGTACTTC.